A single sample is the source of the 8 T cell receptor beta chains below, sequenced in a study of spatial heterogeneity in lung cancer. MiXCR was run by TCRdb on the 5' RACE reads, yielding one entry per CDR3 protein. The table includes fewer than 5,500 distinct CDR3 sequences, approximately 3% detected once. Time point given: sample taken at primary tumor resection. Specimen: normal lung tissue next to the tumor, collected at surgery. Every receptor here comes from a male donor with early-stage non-small cell lung cancer.

This clonotype counts as medium-sized (0.01 to 0.1%). V gene TRBV20-1 combines with J gene TRBJ2-5; D not resolved. Germline CDR1 is DFQATT and CDR2 is SNEGSKA (reference sequence). V was trimmed by 1 base and J by 5 bases, leaving 8 bases between them. The CDR3 contains 12 residues. The CDR3, as DNA: TGCAGTGCTAGAGGGGCTTACGAGACCCAGTACTTC. The encoded protein is CSARGAYETQYF.

This clonotype was found many times. V and J are TRBV20-1 and TRBJ1-1, with D possibly TRBD1 on 5 matching bases. Germline values: CDR1 DFQATT, CDR2 SNEGSKA (reference sequence). The CDR3 has 16 residues. Deletions cut 4 bases from V and 0 bases from J, with 18 bases between. This CDR3 reads CSAKPSGGRMNTEAFF. The CDR3 DNA sequence: TGCAGTGCTAAACCGAGTGGGGGGAGAATGAACACTGAAGCTTTCTTT.

Relative to its sample, this clonotype is medium-sized. This CDR3 reads CASSLGGTDTQYF. CDR3 nucleotide sequence: TGTGCCAGCAGTTTGGGGGGCACAGATACGCAGTATTTT. The chain employs TRBV27 and TRBJ2-3; D possibly matches TRBD1 or TRBD2 (5 bases each). V lost 3 bases and J lost 1, with 5 bases in between. The CDR3 contains 13 residues. CDR1 is MNHEY, CDR2 SMNVEV, per germline (reference sequence).

By its share, this clonotype is medium-sized. V gene TRBV6-5 combines with J gene TRBJ1-6, with TRBD1 as a possible D gene (5 bases). The V end lost 6 bases, the J end lost 5 bases, and 11 bases lay between the germline ends. Germline CDR1 and CDR2: MNHEY and SVGAGI. The CDR3 sequence is 14 residues long. The CDR3 region is CASSPGQHNSPLHF. CDR3 DNA: TGTGCCAGCAGCCCAGGACAACATAATTCACCCCTCCACTTT.

This clonotype was observed a few times. J is TRBJ2-1 and V is TRBV5-4; 13 bases map to TRBD2. The germline CDR1 and CDR2 sequences are SGHNT and YYREEE (reference sequence). CDR3 length: 16 residues. V gave up 4 bases and J gave up 9 bases; unmatched junction bases: 10. The CDR3 DNA reads as TGTGCCAGCAGCCCTCGGACTAGCGGGAGACGCACTGAGCAGTTCTTC. This codes for CASSPRTSGRRTEQFF.

Within the sample, this clonotype is medium-sized. The J gene is TRBJ2-5, the V gene TRBV11-2; D remains ambiguous. Germline V CDR1 and CDR2: SGHAT, FQNNGV. V was trimmed by 0 bases and J by 7 bases, leaving 9 bases between them. The CDR3 sequence is 13 residues long. CDR3 in amino acids: CASSLEVRGTQYF. The CDR3 DNA is TGTGCCAGCAGCTTAGAAGTCCGCGGGACCCAGTACTTC.

This clonotype was seen at least ten times. This rearrangement joins TRBV6-6 to TRBJ1-4; no clear D. Germline-derived CDR1 and CDR2 are MNHNY and SVGAGI (reference sequence). Trimming cost V 10 bases and J 7 bases, with 7 bases left between them. The CDR3 spans 10 residues. For the CDR3, the DNA is TGTGCCACCCCGGGTGAAAAACTGTTTTTT. It is translated as CATPGEKLFF.

This clonotype has ten or more counts. This chain joins TRBV5-1 and TRBJ2-3; D gene uncertain. Deletions cut 0 bases from V and 2 bases from J, with 16 bases between. In germline, CDR1 is SGHRS, CDR2 YFSETQ. The CDR3 runs 17 residues. The CDR3 is CASSLDWAGSYTDTQYF. The DNA of the CDR3 is TGCGCCAGCAGCTTGGATTGGGCAGGATCCTACACAGATACGCAGTATTTT.